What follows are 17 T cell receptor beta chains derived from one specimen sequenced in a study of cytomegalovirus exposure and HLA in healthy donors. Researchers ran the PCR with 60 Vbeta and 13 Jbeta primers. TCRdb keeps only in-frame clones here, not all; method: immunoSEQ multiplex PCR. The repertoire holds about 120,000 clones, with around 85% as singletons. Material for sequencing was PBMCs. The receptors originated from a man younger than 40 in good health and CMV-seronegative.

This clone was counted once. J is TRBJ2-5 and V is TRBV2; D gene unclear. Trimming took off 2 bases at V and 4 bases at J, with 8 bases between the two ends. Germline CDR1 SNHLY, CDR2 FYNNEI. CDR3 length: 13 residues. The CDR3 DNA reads TGTGCCAGCAGTGAAATGGAGAGAGAGACCCAGTACTTC. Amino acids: CASSEMERETQYF.

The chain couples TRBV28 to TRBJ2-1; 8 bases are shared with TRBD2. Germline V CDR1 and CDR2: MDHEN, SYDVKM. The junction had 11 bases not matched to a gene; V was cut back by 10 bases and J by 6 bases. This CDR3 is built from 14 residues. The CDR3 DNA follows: TGTGCCACCGCGGGCGAGCGGGGGTCCAATGAGCAGTTCTTC. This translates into CATAGERGSNEQFF.

This CDR3 reads CASSQGTTLGEQYF. The CDR3 DNA is TGTGCCAGCAGCCAAGGGACAACCCTCGGCGAGCAGTACTTC. The genes are TRBV14 and TRBJ2-7, with a possible D match to TRBD1 (5 bases). Germline V lookup: CDR1 SGHDN, CDR2 FVKESK. This CDR3 is 14 amino acids long. Deletions cut 1 base from V and 6 bases from J, with 13 bases between.

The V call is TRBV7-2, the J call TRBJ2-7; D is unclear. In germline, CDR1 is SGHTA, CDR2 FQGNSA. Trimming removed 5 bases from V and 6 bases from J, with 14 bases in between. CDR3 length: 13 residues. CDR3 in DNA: TGTGCCAGCAGCCGGATAACTACGAGCGAGCAGTACTTC. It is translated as CASSRITTSEQYF.

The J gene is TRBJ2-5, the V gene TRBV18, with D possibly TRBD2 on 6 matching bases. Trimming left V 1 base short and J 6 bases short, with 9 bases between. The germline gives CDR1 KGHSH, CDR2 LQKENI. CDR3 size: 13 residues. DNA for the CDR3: TGTGCCAGCTCACCACAGGGCGGGAAGACCCAGTACTTC. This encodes CASSPQGGKTQYF.

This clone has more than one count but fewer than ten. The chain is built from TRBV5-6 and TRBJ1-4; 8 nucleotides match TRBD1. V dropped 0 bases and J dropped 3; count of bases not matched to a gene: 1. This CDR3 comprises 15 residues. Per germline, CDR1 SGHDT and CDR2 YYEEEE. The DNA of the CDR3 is TGTGCCAGCAGCTTGGCGGGACAGGCTAATGAAAAACTGTTTTTT. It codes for CASSLAGQANEKLFF.

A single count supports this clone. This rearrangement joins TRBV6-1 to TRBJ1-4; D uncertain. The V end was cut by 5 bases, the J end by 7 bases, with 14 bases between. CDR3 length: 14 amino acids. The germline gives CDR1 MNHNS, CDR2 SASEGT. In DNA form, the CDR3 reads TGTGCCAGCAGTCCCGCGCTAGGTAGTGAAAAACTGTTTTTT. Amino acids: CASSPALGSEKLFF.

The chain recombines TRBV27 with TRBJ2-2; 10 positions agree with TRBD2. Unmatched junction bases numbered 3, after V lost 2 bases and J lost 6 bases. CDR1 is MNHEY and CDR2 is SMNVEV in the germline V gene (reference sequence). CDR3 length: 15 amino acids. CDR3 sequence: CASSLLAGAPGELFF. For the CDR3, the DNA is TGTGCCAGCAGTTTACTAGCGGGGGCCCCCGGGGAGCTGTTTTTT.

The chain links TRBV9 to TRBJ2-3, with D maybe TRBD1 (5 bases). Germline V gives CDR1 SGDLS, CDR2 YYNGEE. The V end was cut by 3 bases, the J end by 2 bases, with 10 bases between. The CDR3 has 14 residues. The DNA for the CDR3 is TGTGCCAGCAGCGCGACAGCCTACACAGATACGCAGTATTTT. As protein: CASSATAYTDTQYF. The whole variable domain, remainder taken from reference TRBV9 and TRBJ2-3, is DSGVTQTPKHLITATGQRVTLRCSPRSGDLSVYWYQQSLDQGLQFLIQYYNGEERAKGNILERFSAQQFPDLHSELNLSSLELGDSALYFCASSATAYTDTQYFGPGTRLTVL.

CDR3 in amino acids: CASSLEARGKVQPQHF. The CDR3 DNA sequence: TGTGCCAGCAGCTTGGAGGCACGGGGGAAAGTACAGCCCCAGCATTTT. The chain has TRBV5-5 and TRBJ1-5; perhaps TRBD1 as D (5 bases). Looked up from germline, CDR1 is SGHKS and CDR2 is YYEKEE (reference sequence). Between the trimmed V and J ends, which lost 0 bases and 7 bases, there was a span of 17 bases. The CDR3 is made up of 16 amino acids.

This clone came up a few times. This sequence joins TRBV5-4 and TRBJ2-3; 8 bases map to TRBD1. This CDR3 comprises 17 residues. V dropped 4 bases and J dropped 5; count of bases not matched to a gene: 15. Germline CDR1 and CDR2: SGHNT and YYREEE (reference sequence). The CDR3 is CASSPRPRQGTGDTQYF. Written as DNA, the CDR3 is TGTGCCAGCAGCCCAAGGCCGCGACAGGGGACGGGAGATACGCAGTATTTT. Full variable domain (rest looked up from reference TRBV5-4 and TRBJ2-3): ETGVTQSPTHLIKTRGQQVTLRCSSQSGHNTVSWYQQALGQGPQFIFQYYREEENGRGNFPPRFSGLQFPNYSSELNVNALELDDSALYLCASSPRPRQGTGDTQYFGPGTRLTVL.

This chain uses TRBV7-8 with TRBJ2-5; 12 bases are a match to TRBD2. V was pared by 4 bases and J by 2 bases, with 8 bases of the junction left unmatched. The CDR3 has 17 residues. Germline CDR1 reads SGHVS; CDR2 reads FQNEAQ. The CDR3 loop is CASSSSPGTSGQETQYF. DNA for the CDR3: TGTGCCAGCAGCTCTAGCCCAGGGACTAGCGGGCAAGAGACCCAGTACTTC.

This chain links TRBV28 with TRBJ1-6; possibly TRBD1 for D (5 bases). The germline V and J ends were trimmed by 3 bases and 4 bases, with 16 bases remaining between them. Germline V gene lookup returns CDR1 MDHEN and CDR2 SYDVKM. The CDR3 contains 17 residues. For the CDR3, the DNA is TGTGCCAGCAGTTTCTCGGGGGGTACGGGGTATAATTCACCCCTCCACTTT. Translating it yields CASSFSGGTGYNSPLHF. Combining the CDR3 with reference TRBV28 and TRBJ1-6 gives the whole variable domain DVKVTQSSRYLVKRTGEKVFLECVQDMDHENMFWYRQDPGLGLRLIYFSYDVKMKEKGDIPEGYSVSREKKERFSLILESASTNQTSMYLCASSFSGGTGYNSPLHFGNGTRLTVT.

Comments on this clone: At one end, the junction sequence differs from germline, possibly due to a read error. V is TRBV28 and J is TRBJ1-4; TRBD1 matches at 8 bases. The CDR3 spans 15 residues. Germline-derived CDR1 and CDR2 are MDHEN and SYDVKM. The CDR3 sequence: CASSFVQGAKEKLFF. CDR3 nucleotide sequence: TGTGCCAGCAGTTTCGTTCAGGGGGCTAAGGAAAAACTGTTTTTT.

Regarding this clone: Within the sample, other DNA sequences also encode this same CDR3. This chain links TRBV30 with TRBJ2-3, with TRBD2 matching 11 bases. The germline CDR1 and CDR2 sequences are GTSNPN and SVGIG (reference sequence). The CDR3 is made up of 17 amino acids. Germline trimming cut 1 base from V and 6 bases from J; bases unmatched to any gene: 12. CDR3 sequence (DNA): TGTGCCTGGAGTGGGGGTCTCATAGCGGGGGGGCCTGATACGCAGTATTTT. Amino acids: CAWSGGLIAGGPDTQYF.

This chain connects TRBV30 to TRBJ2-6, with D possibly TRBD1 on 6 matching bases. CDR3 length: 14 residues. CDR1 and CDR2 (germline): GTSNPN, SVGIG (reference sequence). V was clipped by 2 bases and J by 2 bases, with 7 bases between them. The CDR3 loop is CAWSNRAGANVLTF. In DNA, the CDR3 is TGTGCCTGGAGTAACAGGGCTGGGGCCAACGTCCTGACTTTC.

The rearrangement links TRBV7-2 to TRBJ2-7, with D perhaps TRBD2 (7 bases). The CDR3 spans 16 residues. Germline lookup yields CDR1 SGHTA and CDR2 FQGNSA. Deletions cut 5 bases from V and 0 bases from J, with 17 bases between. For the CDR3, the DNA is TGTGCCAGCAGCCCAGGTGGAGCGGGACACTCCTACGAGCAGTACTTC. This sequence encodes CASSPGGAGHSYEQYF.